The 32 T cell receptor beta chains below were found in one sample sequenced in a study of neurological immune-mediated disorders. The time point denotes: technical triplicate 2. A single record per CDR3 protein comes from TCRdb applying MiXCR to the 5' RACE reads. This sample carries about 59,000 distinct CDR3 sequences, around 24% of them seen once, and the ten largest clones take about 4.9%. Sequencing was carried out using PBMCs. The receptors shown here come from a man aged 60 to 75 with HTLV-1-associated myelopathy (HAM/TSP).

Worth noting for this clonotype: A much larger clone is a single base away; this may be a read error. The chain combines TRBV12-3 or TRBV12-4 with TRBJ2-7; D is unresolved. The CDR3 loop spans 13 amino acids. The CDR3 DNA reads TGTGCCAGCAGATTAGTCACCGCCTACGAGCAGTACTTC. Protein sequence: CASRLVTAYEQYF.

Ten or more counts support this clonotype. The chain joins TRBV10-3 to TRBJ1-1; D gene uncertain. Germline-derived CDR1 and CDR2 are ENHRY and SYGVKD. This CDR3 region has 11 residues. Trimming took 6 bases from V and 1 from J, leaving 3 bases between them. The CDR3 spells CAIRANTEAFF. Written as DNA, the CDR3 is TGTGCCATCAGAGCGAACACTGAAGCTTTCTTT.

This chain uses TRBV5-1 with TRBJ2-7; no clear D. V gave up 4 bases and J gave up 0 bases, with 14 bases separating them. The CDR3 contains 15 residues. Germline CDR1 SGHRS, CDR2 YFSETQ. As DNA, the CDR3 is TGCGCCAGCAGCCGCACTGAAACCGGCTCCTACGAGCAGTACTTC. Amino acids: CASSRTETGSYEQYF.

This clonotype occurred many times. This chain connects TRBV10-3 to TRBJ2-1; TRBD2 might be the D (6 bases). The V end lost 6 bases, the J end lost 4 bases, and 16 bases lay between the germline ends. CDR3 length equals 15 residues. The germline V gene encodes CDR1 ENHRY and CDR2 SYGVKD. The DNA for the CDR3 is TGTGCCATCAGGAACGGGAGTCGGGCGTACAATGAGCAGTTCTTC. It translates to CAIRNGSRAYNEQFF.

The count of this clonotype is one. The chain links TRBV12-3 or TRBV12-4 to TRBJ2-7; D remains ambiguous. V was shortened by 6 bases and J by 3 bases, with 15 bases between the two germline ends. This CDR3 comprises 14 residues. The CDR3 is CASSPGRLSYEQYF. In nucleotides, the CDR3 is TGTGCCAGCAGCCCCGGCAGACTTAGCTACGAGCAGTACTTC.

In its sample, this clonotype was seen many times. This chain connects TRBV6-1 to TRBJ2-5, with TRBD1 identical over 7 bases. The V gene's germline CDR1 is MNHNS and CDR2 SASEGT. The CDR3 contains 14 residues. The V gene end was trimmed by 5 bases and the J gene end by 5 bases; junction bases not matched to a gene: 8. The CDR3 sequence is CASSTTGLGETQYF. For the CDR3, the DNA is TGTGCCAGCAGTACGACAGGGCTAGGGGAGACCCAGTACTTC.

The V and J genes are TRBV20-1 and TRBJ2-1, with no clear D. Germline V CDR1 and CDR2: DFQATT, SNEGSKA (reference sequence). The CDR3 spans 12 residues. V was pared by 3 bases and J by 0 bases, with 3 bases between. Written as DNA, the CDR3 is TGCAGTGCTAGTGCCTCCTACAATGAGCAGTTCTTC. It yields the protein CSASASYNEQFF.

For this clonotype: Given a much more abundant clone one base away, this may be a read error. J is TRBJ2-3 and V is TRBV7-2; no firm D call. Germline CDR1 reads SGHTA; CDR2 reads FQGNSA. The CDR3 runs 14 residues. CDR3 residues: CVSSLVGLRDTQYF. DNA for the CDR3: TGTGTCAGCAGCTTGGTCGGGTTGAGGGATACGCAGTATTTT.

The chain joins TRBV5-1 to TRBJ2-2; D remains unclear. CDR3 length: 12 amino acids. Trimming pared 3 bases from V and 8 bases from J, leaving 8 bases between. Germline-derived CDR1 and CDR2 are SGHRS and YFSETQ. CDR3 region: CASSSPRGELFF. The CDR3 region has the DNA TGCGCCAGCAGCTCGCCCAGGGGGGAGCTGTTTTTT.

Many counts were recorded for this clonotype. This sequence joins TRBV7-3 and TRBJ2-3; D is uncertain. V lost 4 bases to trimming and J lost 0 bases, with 8 bases between them. The CDR3 has 14 residues. Germline CDR1 reads SGHTA; CDR2 reads FQGTGA. The CDR3 spells CASSSIPSTDTQYF. The CDR3 DNA follows: TGTGCCAGCAGCTCCATTCCAAGCACAGATACGCAGTATTTT.

This clonotype was observed many times. CDR3 sequence reads: CASSSTLGKSYNEQFF. The CDR3 DNA reads as TGTGCCAGCAGCTCGACGTTAGGGAAATCTTACAATGAGCAGTTCTTC. The J gene is TRBJ2-1, the V gene TRBV7-8; D call uncertain. The germline V gene has CDR1 SGHVS and CDR2 FQNEAQ. The CDR3 runs 16 residues. V lost 4 bases and J 4 bases, leaving 17 bases between the germline ends.

This clonotype was counted many times. The V and J genes are TRBV20-1 and TRBJ2-1; 12 nucleotides line up with TRBD2. The CDR3 is 14 amino acids. Germline V gene lookup returns CDR1 DFQATT and CDR2 SNEGSKA (reference sequence). After removal of 3 bases from V and 8 bases from J, the junction contained 5 bases not matched to a gene. The CDR3 loop is CSARASGRAYEQFF. Written as DNA, the CDR3 is TGCAGTGCTAGGGCTAGCGGGAGGGCCTATGAGCAGTTCTTC.

This clonotype came up many times. The J gene is TRBJ2-1, the V gene TRBV2; D is unclear. The CDR3 extends over 15 amino acids. Germline loops: CDR1 SNHLY, CDR2 FYNNEI. The V end was cut by 2 bases, the J end by 1 base, with 9 bases between. In nucleotides, the CDR3 is TGTGCCAGCAGTGAACTAGGGATTTCCTACAATGAGCAGTTCTTC. Encoded protein: CASSELGISYNEQFF.

The V gene is TRBV19, the J gene TRBJ2-1, with D unclear. Germline V gives CDR1 LNHDA, CDR2 SQIVND (reference sequence). Trimming removed 3 bases at V and 10 bases at J, with 19 bases between. The CDR3 is 15 amino acids. Here the CDR3 reads CASSIHGQLGLEQFF. CDR3 nucleotides: TGTGCCAGTAGTATTCATGGCCAACTCGGCTTAGAGCAGTTCTTC.

This clonotype occurred many times. The chain joins TRBV5-6 to TRBJ2-7; D is unclear. Germline V gives CDR1 SGHDT, CDR2 YYEEEE. V lost 4 bases and J lost 2, with 4 bases in between. CDR3 length: 11 amino acids. The CDR3 sequence: CASSTTYEQYF. The CDR3 DNA sequence: TGTGCCAGCAGCACCACCTACGAGCAGTACTTC.

This clonotype was observed many times. The chain joins TRBV7-9 to TRBJ2-7; D is uncertain. The CDR3 is made up of 12 amino acids. Per germline, CDR1 SEHNR and CDR2 FQNEAQ (reference sequence). Trimming took 4 bases from V and 4 from J, leaving 8 bases between them. The CDR3 DNA reads TGTGCCAGCAGCTCCTTGTGGTACGAGCAGTACTTC. This translates into CASSSLWYEQYF. The full variable domain, in which reference TRBV7-9 and TRBJ2-7 provide the parts outside the CDR3, is DTGVSQNPRHKITKRGQNVTFRCDPISEHNRLYWYRQTLGQGPEFLTYFQNEAQLEKSRLLSDRFSAERPKGSFSTLEIQRTEQGDSAMYLCASSSLWYEQYFGPGTRLTVT.

The V call is TRBV7-9, the J call TRBJ2-3; 9 nucleotides line up with TRBD2. Trimming removed 4 bases from V and 4 bases from J; junction bases left unmatched: 12. Germline loops: CDR1 SEHNR, CDR2 FQNEAQ (reference sequence). The CDR3 consists of 17 residues. The CDR3 region is CASSSGTSRRAADTQYF. In DNA, the CDR3 is TGTGCCAGCAGCTCCGGGACTAGCAGGAGGGCGGCAGATACGCAGTATTTT.

This clonotype was detected ten times or more. The CDR3 region has the DNA TGCAGTGCTAGAGATCCTGGTTATGAGCAGTACTTC. Its protein is CSARDPGYEQYF. The V and J genes are TRBV20-1 and TRBJ2-7, with no clear D. This CDR3 has 12 amino acids. The germline V and J ends were trimmed by 0 bases and 7 bases, with 10 bases remaining between them. Germline V gene data show CDR1 as DFQATT and CDR2 as SNEGSKA (reference sequence).

This clonotype was recorded at least ten times. The chain employs TRBV4-1 and TRBJ2-2, with TRBD2 as a possible D gene (6 bases). The CDR3 has 18 residues. Trimming removed 4 bases from V and 1 base from J, with 19 bases in between. Germline loops: CDR1 MGHRA, CDR2 YSYEKL. The CDR3 region has the DNA TGCGCCAGCAGCCCGGGACTGTTGCGGCGGGAGAACACCGGGGAGCTGTTTTTT. Its translation: CASSPGLLRRENTGELFF.

This clonotype was found many times. The CDR3 here is CASSFGRAAFF. The CDR3 DNA follows: TGTGCCAGCAGTTTTGGCAGGGCGGCTTTCTTT. The rearrangement uses TRBV12-3 or TRBV12-4 and TRBJ1-1; a possible D gene is TRBD1 (5 bases). The V end lost 3 bases, the J end lost 11 bases, and 10 bases lay between the germline ends. The CDR3 is 11 amino acids.

This clonotype was seen repeatedly, ten times or more. The chain carries TRBV12-3 or TRBV12-4 and TRBJ1-4, with D possibly being TRBD1 (5 bases). The CDR3 runs 13 residues. Trimming took 6 bases from V and 7 from J, leaving 12 bases between them. DNA for the CDR3: TGTGCCAGCAGCATAGGGACGGTTGAAAAACTGTTTTTT. Translating gives CASSIGTVEKLFF.

This clonotype came up many times. The chain carries TRBV20-1 and TRBJ2-7; D is undetermined. V gave up 0 bases and J gave up 0 bases, with 18 bases separating them. Germline V gene sequence: CDR1 DFQATT, CDR2 SNEGSKA (reference sequence). This CDR3 contains 17 residues. This CDR3 reads CSARDLRGWESSYEQYF. The CDR3 DNA reads TGCAGTGCTAGAGACCTCAGAGGTTGGGAAAGCTCCTACGAGCAGTACTTC.

In this sample, this clonotype turned up many times. The chain has TRBV9 and TRBJ2-7, with D tentatively TRBD1 or TRBD2 (6 bases each). Trimming left V 0 bases short and J 5 bases short, with 18 bases between. Looked up from germline, CDR1 is SGDLS and CDR2 is YYNGEE. This CDR3 spans 16 amino acids. The CDR3: CASSVGGANRIDEQYF. DNA of the CDR3: TGTGCCAGCAGCGTAGGGGGGGCGAATAGGATCGACGAGCAGTACTTC.

Ten or more counts support this clonotype. The chain links TRBV29-1 to TRBJ2-7; 13 bases fit TRBD2. J gave up 2 bases and V 3 bases, and 4 bases lay outside the gene matches. The CDR3 is made up of 15 amino acids. Per germline, CDR1 SQVTM and CDR2 ANQGSEA. In DNA, the CDR3 is TGCAGCGTTGACCCCGGGACTAGCGGGACCTACGAGCAGTACTTC. It encodes CSVDPGTSGTYEQYF.

The chain has TRBV7-9 and TRBJ2-1; D is undetermined. CDR1 and CDR2 (germline): SEHNR, FQNEAQ (reference sequence). V was trimmed by 0 bases and J by 8 bases, leaving 11 bases between them. This CDR3 region has 14 residues. CDR3 region: CASSLATLLDEQFF. CDR3 nucleotides: TGTGCCAGCAGCTTAGCGACGCTGTTGGATGAGCAGTTCTTC.

The sample holds many counts of this clonotype. The J gene is TRBJ2-3, the V gene TRBV5-1; 9 bases agree with TRBD2. J gave up 3 bases and V 4 bases, and 6 bases lay outside the gene matches. CDR1 is SGHRS and CDR2 is YFSETQ in the germline V gene. This CDR3 comprises 15 residues. The DNA for the CDR3 is TGCGCCAGCAGCAACGGGGGACTAGCAACAGATACGCAGTATTTT. Translation gives CASSNGGLATDTQYF.

The CDR3 DNA reads as TGCAGTGCTCGGGGCATTGGCGACTCCTACAATGAGCAGTTCTTC. Translating gives CSARGIGDSYNEQFF. The V call is TRBV20-1, the J call TRBJ2-1; D may correspond to TRBD1 or TRBD2 (5 bases each). The CDR3 length is 15 residues. Per germline, CDR1 DFQATT and CDR2 SNEGSKA (reference sequence). The V gene lost 5 bases and the J gene lost 0 bases, with 14 bases spanning the gap.

In its sample, this clonotype was seen many times. V gene TRBV9 combines with J gene TRBJ2-3; tentative D call: TRBD1 (6 bases). The CDR3 runs 14 residues. Germline values: CDR1 SGDLS, CDR2 YYNGEE. The V and J ends lost 0 bases and 4 bases respectively, with 9 bases between them. The CDR3 DNA follows: TGTGCCAGCAGCGTAGGGGGACACCCAGATACGCAGTATTTT. This gives the protein CASSVGGHPDTQYF.

The CDR3 loop is CASSLTGQGPDTQYF. The CDR3 region has the DNA TGTGCCAGCAGCTTAACGGGACAGGGTCCCGATACGCAGTATTTT. The chain carries TRBV7-2 and TRBJ2-3; 9 nucleotides match TRBD1. The CDR3 runs to 15 residues. The germline V gene encodes CDR1 SGHTA and CDR2 FQGNSA. The junction had 6 bases not matched to a gene; V was cut back by 2 bases and J by 6 bases.

Ten or more counts support this clonotype. The chain is built from TRBV25-1 and TRBJ1-4; D possibly corresponds to TRBD1 (6 bases). Germline V gives CDR1 MGHDK, CDR2 SYGVNS. This CDR3 is 17 amino acids long. Trimming pared 3 bases from V and 4 bases from J, leaving 18 bases between. CDR3 region: CASSDYGRGLLNEKLFF. CDR3 in DNA: TGTGCCAGCAGTGATTACGGCAGGGGACTACTTAATGAAAAACTGTTTTTT.

The rearrangement joins TRBV7-2 to TRBJ2-2; 11 bases line up with TRBD2. CDR1 is SGHTA and CDR2 is FQGNSA in the germline V gene. The CDR3 is made up of 15 amino acids. With V trimmed by 1 base and J by 6 bases, 1 base remained unmatched. This chain's CDR3 is CASSLELAGAGELFF. The CDR3 DNA sequence: TGTGCCAGCAGCTTAGAACTAGCGGGAGCCGGGGAGCTGTTTTTT.

This clonotype was seen many times. This chain joins TRBV5-1 and TRBJ2-3; a weak D match, TRBD2 (6 bases). The V gene's germline CDR1 is SGHRS and CDR2 YFSETQ. The CDR3 extends over 14 amino acids. The germline V and J ends were trimmed by 6 bases and 0 bases, with 11 bases remaining between them. The DNA for the CDR3 is TGCGCCAGCACTAACGGGACTAGCACAGATACGCAGTATTTT. Translating gives CASTNGTSTDTQYF.